This entry describes one T cell receptor (beta chain). This sample was taken from a study of blood T cell repertoires in COVID-19. Overall study: The study drew acute and convalescent COVID-19 samples from the United States, Italy and Spain.

Under the authors' procedure: Reference gene primer amplification gave estimated nucleated cell counts. Data came from immunoSEQ multiplex PCR; TCRdb stores just in-frame clones and leaves some out. V and J calls and clone size follow that table, whereas D and trimming were derived from the DNA. The sample holds some 100,000 clones; roughly nine tenths are singletons and the top ten take more than 3%. Germline V gives CDR1 MDHEN, CDR2 SYDVKM. The V gene end was trimmed by 6 bases and the J gene end by 5 bases; junction bases not matched to a gene: 12. The CDR3 has 15 residues. This receptor was identified in a woman in her 70s with acute or convalescent COVID-19. The sequenced material came from peripheral blood. The rearrangement links TRBV28 to TRBJ2-5; 7 nucleotides agree with TRBD1. CDR3 in DNA: TGTGCCAGCAGGTTTACAACAGGGGTGTACGAGACCCAGTACTTC. Translating it yields CASRFTTGVYETQYF.